Reported below is one TCR beta chain. The source of the sample is a study of blood T cell repertoires in COVID-19. In the authors' workflow: Estimates of nucleated cell counts were drawn from the amplification of reference gene primers. This table comes from immunoSEQ multiplex PCR, and its TCRdb copy is limited to in-frame clones, with some not included. V and J calls and clone size are as listed in that table; D and trimming were resolved from the DNA. Of about 250,000 clones listed, 80% to 90% were seen once; the top ten hold 3% to 4.5%. Trimming removed 8 bases from V and 0 bases from J; junction bases left unmatched: 3. This CDR3 contains 13 residues. Germline CDR1 reads GTSNPN; CDR2 reads SVGIG (reference sequence).

The TCR comes from a woman aged 40 to 50 who had been exposed to COVID-19. The sample taken for sequencing was PBMCs or T cells enriched from blood (not recorded which). The chain carries TRBV30 and TRBJ1-3; TRBD1 matches 8 bases. The CDR3 sequence: CAGTGGSGNTIYF. The CDR3 DNA is TGTGCCGGCACAGGGGGCTCTGGAAACACCATATATTTT.